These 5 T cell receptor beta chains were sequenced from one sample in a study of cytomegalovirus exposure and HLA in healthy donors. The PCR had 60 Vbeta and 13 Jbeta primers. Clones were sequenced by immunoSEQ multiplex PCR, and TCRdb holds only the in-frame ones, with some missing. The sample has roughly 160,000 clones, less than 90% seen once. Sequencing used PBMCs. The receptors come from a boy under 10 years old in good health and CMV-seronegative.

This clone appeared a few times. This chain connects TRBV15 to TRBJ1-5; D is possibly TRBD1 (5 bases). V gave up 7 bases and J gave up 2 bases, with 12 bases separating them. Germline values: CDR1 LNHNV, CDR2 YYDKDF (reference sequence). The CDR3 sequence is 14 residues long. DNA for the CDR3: TGTGCCACCATGGGGGGGACGGGCAATCAGCCCCAGCATTTT. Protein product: CATMGGTGNQPQHF.

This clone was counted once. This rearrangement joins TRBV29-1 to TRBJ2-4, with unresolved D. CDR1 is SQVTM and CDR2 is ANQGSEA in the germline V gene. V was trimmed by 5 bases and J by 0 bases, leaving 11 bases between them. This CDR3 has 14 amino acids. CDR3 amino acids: CSVRVSLAKNIQYF. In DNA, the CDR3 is TGCAGCGTTCGCGTTTCCTTAGCCAAAAACATTCAGTACTTC. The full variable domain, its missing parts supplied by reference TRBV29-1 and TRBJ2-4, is SAVISQKPSRDICQRGTSLTIQCQVDSQVTMMFWYRQQPGQSLTLIATANQGSEATYESGFVIDKFPISRPNLTFSTLTVSNMSPEDSSIYLCSVRVSLAKNIQYFGAGTRLSVL.

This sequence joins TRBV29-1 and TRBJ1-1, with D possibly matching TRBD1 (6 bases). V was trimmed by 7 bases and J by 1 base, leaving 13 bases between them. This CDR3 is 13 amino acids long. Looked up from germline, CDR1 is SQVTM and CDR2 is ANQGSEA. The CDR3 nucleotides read TGCAGCGCCTTGGGGGCCTCGAACACTGAAGCTTTCTTT. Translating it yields CSALGASNTEAFF.

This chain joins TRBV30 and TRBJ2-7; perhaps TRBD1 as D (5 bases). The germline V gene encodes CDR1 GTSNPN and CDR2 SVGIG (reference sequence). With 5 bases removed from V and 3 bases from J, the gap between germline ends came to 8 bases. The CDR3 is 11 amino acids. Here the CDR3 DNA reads TGTGCCTGGTCTCAGGGCTACGAGCAGTACTTC. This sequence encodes CAWSQGYEQYF.

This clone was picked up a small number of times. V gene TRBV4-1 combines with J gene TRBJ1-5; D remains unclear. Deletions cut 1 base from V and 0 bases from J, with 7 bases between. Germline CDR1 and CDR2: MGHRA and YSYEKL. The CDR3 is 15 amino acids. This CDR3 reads CASSQAGYSNQPQHF. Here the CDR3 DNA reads TGCGCCAGCAGCCAAGCCGGGTATAGCAATCAGCCCCAGCATTTT.